This is a list of T cell receptor beta chains from one sample in a study of T cell clones after liver transplantation. The assay was immunoSEQ multiplex PCR, and TCRdb's table has in-frame clones only and misses some. The repertoire holds some 45,000 clones, with roughly 86% as singletons. The input for sequencing was CD4+ T cells from blood, taken 24 months after liver transplant. The receptor source for this set is a human patient who received a liver transplant. The graft donor may have contributed some T cells. Each CDR3 is given with its conserved first and last residue. A D gene is named only where the DNA matches it firmly. For some rows the clone size is stated as once, few or many, or as a class when expanded; others skip it.

d_gene,abundance,j_gene,v_gene,CDR3nt,CDR3aa
NA,NA,TRBJ2-7,TRBV11-2,TGTGCCAGCAGCCCCGCTTGGGGGGTTAGCTCCTACGAGCAGTACTTC,CASSPAWGVSSYEQYF
TRBD2,NA,TRBJ2-7,TRBV7-9,TGTGCCAGCAGCTTAGTGGTTAGGTCTAGCGGTCCCTACGAGCAGTACTTC,CASSLVVRSSGPYEQYF
NA,NA,TRBJ1-4,TRBV9,TGTGCCAGCAGCGTAGGAATAATGTCTACTAATGAAAAACTGTTTTTT,CASSVGIMSTNEKLFF
TRBD1,once,TRBJ2-7,TRBV28,TGTGCCAGCAGGCTGGTAGGTAGACAGGGGGCCCACGAGCAGTACTTC,CASRLVGRQGAHEQYF
NA,NA,TRBJ1-4,TRBV5-5,TGTGCCAGCAGCTTGATGGAGCAAGTCTGGGGGAAACTGTTTTTT,CASSLMEQVWGKLFF
NA,NA,TRBJ1-5,TRBV27,TGTGCCAGCAGTTTAACCCCCGCGGAGAATCAGCCCCAGCATTTT,CASSLTPAENQPQHF
NA,NA,TRBJ2-1,TRBV28,TGTGCCAGCAGTTGGGCGGGCTCCTACAATGAGCAGTTCTTC,CASSWAGSYNEQFF
TRBD1,NA,TRBJ2-7,TRBV6-5,TGTGCCAGCAGTTACTCCGGGACAGGGACCGAGCAGTACTTC,CASSYSGTGTEQYF
TRBD2,NA,TRBJ2-1,TRBV19,TGTGCCAGTAGTATCACATCTAGCGGGAGGAACAATGAGCAGTTCTTC,CASSITSSGRNNEQFF
NA,once,TRBJ2-7,TRBV4-3,TGCGCCAGCAGCCAAGTCCCCGGGGTAACCTCCTACGAGCAGTACTTC,CASSQVPGVTSYEQYF
TRBD2,NA,TRBJ2-7,TRBV18,TGTGCCAGCTCACGTTTCACCGGGACTAGCGGGGGCCTCCAACCCTACGAGCAGTACTTC,CASSRFTGTSGGLQPYEQYF